These 10 T cell receptor beta chains were sequenced from one sample in a study of T cells in Graves' hyperthyroidism and ophthalmopathy. From RNA transcripts, TCR beta CDR3 regions were amplified. HTBI primers were used for first-round RT-PCR of the TCR CDR3. TCRdb independently ran MiXCR on the multiplex PCR reads; one entry per CDR3 protein. The repertoire holds some 300,000 distinct CDR3 sequences, with around 20% as singletons. The sample taken for sequencing was blood. The source is a man aged 50 to 60 with Graves' ophthalmopathy.

V and J are TRBV30 and TRBJ1-2; 8 bases align to TRBD1. The CDR3 contains 15 residues. Per germline, CDR1 GTSNPN and CDR2 SVGIG (reference sequence). V lost 3 bases, J lost 4 bases, and 10 bases stayed unmatched. The CDR3 DNA reads as TGTGCCTGGAGGCGGACAGGGACAAAGCGCTATGGCTACACCTTC. Its protein product is CAWRRTGTKRYGYTF.

This clonotype was recorded a few times. A much larger clone differs by one base, so this may be a read error. The chain carries TRBV28 and TRBJ1-5, with no clear D. Germline V gene lookup returns CDR1 MDHEN and CDR2 SYDVKM. Trimming cost V 3 bases and J 6 bases, with 18 bases left between them. The CDR3 has 16 residues. The CDR3 region has the DNA TGTGCCAGCAGTTTCCGAGGCTCGCCCTTTTCTCAGCCCCAGCATTTT. Its translation: CASSFRGSPFSQPQHF.

This clonotype was observed a handful of times. The chain is built from TRBV4-2 and TRBJ2-1, with 12 bases lining up with TRBD2. Germline V gives CDR1 LGHNA, CDR2 YNFKEQ. CDR3 length equals 16 residues. J was trimmed by 8 bases and V by 0 bases; bases with no gene match: 5. The CDR3 coding sequence is TGTGCCAGCAGCCAAGATTGGACTAGCGGGACCCATGAGCAGTTCTTC. Its protein is CASSQDWTSGTHEQFF.

The sample holds a few counts of this clonotype. V usage is TRBV28 and J usage is TRBJ2-1; 10 nucleotides match TRBD2. The V and J ends lost 4 bases and 7 bases, in that order; junction bases with no gene match: 7. Germline V lookup: CDR1 MDHEN, CDR2 SYDVKM. The CDR3 totals 15 residues. The CDR3 nucleotides are TGTGCCAGCAGTTCTCTAGCGGGAGTCATAAATGAGCAGTTCTTC. Translating it yields CASSSLAGVINEQFF.

The chain uses TRBV5-1 and TRBJ2-3; the match to TRBD1 covers 9 bases. CDR3 length equals 16 residues. V shed 4 bases and J 5 bases; nucleotides not matched to a gene: 11. Germline CDR1 reads SGHRS; CDR2 reads YFSETQ. CDR3 bases: TGCGCCAGCAGCCCGGAACAGGGGGCCCAGGGAGATACGCAGTATTTT. Protein product: CASSPEQGAQGDTQYF.

This clonotype has more than one count but fewer than ten. The chain recombines TRBV5-5 with TRBJ2-5; 10 nucleotides line up with TRBD2. Trimming took 4 bases from V and 5 from J; bases not matched to a gene: 8. CDR3 length: 15 amino acids. Germline V gene data show CDR1 as SGHKS and CDR2 as YYEKEE (reference sequence). In DNA, the CDR3 is TGTGCCAGCAGCCCCACTAGCGGGGTCCACGAGACCCAGTACTTC. It yields the protein CASSPTSGVHETQYF.

This clonotype was detected many times. The gene calls are TRBV20-1 and TRBJ1-5; TRBD1 is a possible D gene (5 bases). The length of the CDR3 is 12 residues. V lost 3 bases to trimming and J lost 5 bases, with 8 bases between them. CDR1 is DFQATT and CDR2 is SNEGSKA in the germline V gene (reference sequence). CDR3 coding DNA: TGCAGTGCTAGGGCGGGGGATCAGCCCCAGCATTTT. Translation: CSARAGDQPQHF.

Many counts were recorded for this clonotype. The chain uses TRBV13 and TRBJ1-1; D not resolved. Germline CDR1 is PRHDT and CDR2 is FYEKMQ (reference sequence). This CDR3 has 12 amino acids. V was shortened by 7 bases and J by 4 bases, with 10 bases between the two germline ends. The DNA of the CDR3 is TGTGCCAGCACCCTTGGCGTCACTGAAGCTTTCTTT. Translation gives CASTLGVTEAFF.

There are many counts of this clonotype. The V and J genes are TRBV30 and TRBJ2-5, with D hard to call. Trimming took 1 base from V and 7 from J, leaving 10 bases between them. Germline V gives CDR1 GTSNPN, CDR2 SVGIG (reference sequence). This CDR3 region has 12 residues. The chain's CDR3 is CAWSGPPVTQYF. CDR3 DNA sequence: TGTGCCTGGAGTGGCCCACCAGTGACCCAGTACTTC.

This clonotype occurred many times. The genes are TRBV3-1 and TRBJ1-5, with D uncertain. This CDR3 has 14 residues. The germline V and J ends were trimmed by 0 bases and 5 bases, with 8 bases remaining between them. Germline-derived CDR1 and CDR2 are LGHDT and YNNKEL (reference sequence). Here the CDR3 reads CASSQDHSYQPQHF. CDR3 DNA sequence: TGTGCCAGCAGCCAAGATCACAGTTATCAGCCCCAGCATTTT.